The sequence of this TCR beta chain was determined in a study of neurological immune-mediated disorders. Study at large: Of the multiple sclerosis patients, approximately 34 in total, around 30 were relapsing-remitting and 3 were secondary progressive. Regarding the study as a whole: In multiple sclerosis patients, the repertoire cluster was unrelated to clinical or MRI findings. There were no CDR3 amino acid sequences shared by expanded clones across subjects, a result suggesting private repertoires in all groups.

At least ten counts were recorded for this clonotype. Its matching antigen is unknown. TCRdb ran MiXCR on the 5' RACE reads and lists one entry per CDR3 protein. This table has 50,000 to 60,000 distinct CDR3 sequences, over 3.5% appearing once. This CDR3 has 13 residues. The germline V gene has CDR1 KGHSH and CDR2 LQKENI. The V segment lost 4 bases and the J segment 7 bases; nucleotides outside the gene matches: 2. The rearrangement joins TRBV18 to TRBJ2-1, with 9 bases matching TRBD1. This TCR came from a woman aged 40-49 years with multiple sclerosis. Sequencing was performed on CD4+ T cells from blood. CDR3 protein: CASSRGQGNEQFF. DNA for the CDR3: TGTGCCAGCTCACGAGGACAGGGGAATGAGCAGTTCTTC.